These T cell receptor beta chains were read from a single sample in a study of OX40 agonist ivuxolimab in advanced cancers. Sequencing was performed with immunoSEQ multiplex PCR; in TCRdb, only in-frame clones are kept and a portion is missing. The table records about 110,000 clones, 90% of them present only once. The source material was CD4+ or CD8+ T cells sorted from blood, sampled in a trial of the OX40 agonist ivuxolimab. These receptors came from an adult with an advanced solid tumor such as melanoma, head and neck, liver or kidney cancer. The CDR3 runs from the conserved cysteine through the conserved F or W. Fields, in order: V gene, clone size, J gene, D gene, CDR3 protein, CDR3 DNA. D genes are given only for firm matches. Rows may omit the clone size; those that give it use once, few, many or a size class.

TRBV4-2	-	TRBJ2-5	TRBD1	CASSQGQGGETQYF	TGTGCCAGCAGCCAAGGACAGGGTGGAGAGACCCAGTACTTC
TRBV9	-	TRBJ2-3	TRBD1	CASSGGQGQDTDTQYF	TGTGCCAGCAGTGGGGGACAGGGACAAGACACAGATACGCAGTATTTT
TRBV19	-	TRBJ1-1	-	CASSIRMNTEAFF	TGTGCCAGTAGTATAAGAATGAACACTGAAGCTTTCTTT
TRBV7-9	-	TRBJ2-6	-	CASSRQASGANVLTF	TGTGCCAGCAGCCGACAGGCCTCTGGGGCCAACGTCCTGACTTTC
TRBV5-1	-	TRBJ2-7	-	CASSAQSGTGQYF	TGCGCCAGCAGCGCCCAATCCGGGACCGGGCAGTACTTC
TRBV2	once	TRBJ1-4	TRBD1	CASRRMTGAREKLFF	TGTGCCAGCAGACGGATGACAGGGGCGCGTGAAAAACTGTTTTTT
TRBV6-1	-	TRBJ2-6	-	CASSRGSSGANVLTF	TGTGCCAGCAGTAGAGGGAGCTCTGGGGCCAACGTCCTGACTTTC
TRBV2	-	TRBJ2-7	-	CASRVTNYEQYF	TGTGCCAGCAGAGTAACAAACTACGAGCAGTACTTC
TRBV2	-	TRBJ1-2	-	CASRPGTAYGYTF	TGTGCCAGCCGTCCCGGGACGGCTTATGGCTACACCTTC
TRBV7-2	-	TRBJ1-2	-	CASSFPNPRQSNYGYTF	TGTGCCAGCAGCTTTCCCAACCCTCGACAGTCTAACTATGGCTACACCTTC
TRBV19	-	TRBJ2-1	TRBD2	CASSHRVAGGVSYNEQFF	TGTGCCAGTAGTCATAGGGTAGCGGGGGGAGTCTCCTACAATGAGCAGTTCTTC
TRBV7-8	-	TRBJ1-5	TRBD1	CASSLGGTGASQPQHF	TGTGCCAGCAGCTTAGGGGGGACAGGGGCTAGTCAGCCCCAGCATTTT
TRBV6-6	once	TRBJ2-1	TRBD2	CASSGGTSGTYNEQFF	TGTGCCAGCAGCGGAGGGACTAGCGGGACCTACAATGAGCAGTTCTTC
TRBV6-5	once	TRBJ2-7	TRBD1	CASSYRGPSYEQYF	TGTGCCAGCAGTTATAGGGGGCCGTCCTACGAGCAGTACTTC
TRBV29-1	once	TRBJ2-7	-	CSVLLLDSLYEQYF	TGCAGCGTCCTTCTCTTGGACAGTCTCTACGAGCAGTACTTC
TRBV2	-	TRBJ2-3	-	CASRAQTGSTDTQYF	TGTGCCAGCAGGGCCCAAACAGGGAGCACAGATACGCAGTATTTT
TRBV7-2	-	TRBJ1-5	-	CASGLVVDQHF	TGTGCCAGCGGTCTTGTGGTGGACCAGCATTTT
TRBV19	-	TRBJ2-1	-	CASRTRSYNEQFF	TGTGCCAGTAGGACGCGGTCCTACAATGAGCAGTTCTTC
TRBV5-1	-	TRBJ2-2	-	CASSLGQGELFF	TGCGCCAGCAGCTTGGGGCAGGGGGAGCTGTTTTTT
TRBV6-5	-	TRBJ1-2	TRBD1	CASSMDRGGSGYTF	TGTGCCAGCAGTATGGACAGGGGGGGAAGTGGCTACACCTTC
TRBV30	-	TRBJ1-4	-	CAWKGGDEKLFF	TGTGCCTGGAAAGGGGGGGACGAAAAACTGTTTTTT
TRBV7-2	-	TRBJ2-7	-	CASSFPGAHEQYF	TGTGCCAGCAGCTTCCCGGGGGCCCACGAGCAGTACTTC
TRBV28	-	TRBJ1-4	-	CASSPGGLGNEKLFF	TGTGCCAGCAGTCCCGGAGGGTTGGGTAATGAAAAACTGTTTTTT
TRBV5-1	-	TRBJ2-2	-	CASSWPGDTGELFF	TGCGCCAGCAGCTGGCCAGGGGACACCGGGGAGCTGTTTTTT
TRBV28	-	TRBJ1-6	TRBD1	CASSPPGTGVSPLHF	TGTGCCAGCAGTCCCCCCGGGACAGGGGTTTCACCCCTCCACTTT
TRBV6-5	-	TRBJ2-5	TRBD2	CASGEGYGETQYF	TGTGCCAGCGGGGAGGGCTATGGGGAGACCCAGTACTTC
TRBV5-4	-	TRBJ2-7	-	CASSLAPDRTHSYEQYF	TGTGCCAGCAGCTTGGCCCCTGACAGGACTCACTCCTACGAGCAGTACTTC
TRBV4-2	-	TRBJ1-6	TRBD1	CASSPGQVNSPLHF	TGTGCCAGCAGCCCCGGACAGGTGAATTCACCCCTCCACTTT
TRBV7-2	once	TRBJ2-5	-	CASSRQTGDQYF	TGTGCCAGCAGCCGGCAGACGGGGGACCAGTACTTC
TRBV14	-	TRBJ2-5	TRBD1	CASSLTGFGETQYF	TGTGCCAGCAGCCTGACAGGGTTTGGAGAGACCCAGTACTTC
TRBV28	-	TRBJ1-3	-	CASIGRSGSSGNTIYF	TGTGCCAGCATTGGTAGATCCGGGAGCTCTGGAAACACCATATATTTT
TRBV19	once	TRBJ2-7	-	CASSIGPNLGQYF	TGTGCCAGTAGTATAGGCCCGAATCTCGGGCAGTACTTC
TRBV18	-	TRBJ2-1	TRBD2	CASSPGTSGGKSSYNEQFF	TGTGCCAGCTCACCTGGGACTAGCGGGGGGAAAAGCTCCTACAATGAGCAGTTCTTC
TRBV28	-	TRBJ2-1	-	CASSLWQDSSYNEQFF	TGTGCCAGCAGTTTATGGCAGGATAGCTCCTACAATGAGCAGTTCTTC
TRBV2	-	TRBJ1-1	-	CASSEPGSTEAFF	TGTGCCAGCAGTGAACCAGGGTCCACTGAAGCTTTCTTT
TRBV28	-	TRBJ1-3	TRBD1	CASQGAGHLYRNTIYF	TGTGCCAGCCAGGGGGCGGGACACCTCTATAGAAACACCATATATTTT
TRBV10-3	-	TRBJ1-1	-	CAISEQGGSTEAFF	TGTGCCATCAGTGAGCAGGGCGGGAGCACTGAAGCTTTCTTT
TRBV5-1	-	TRBJ2-7	TRBD2	CASSSVGGYIHEQYF	TGCGCCAGCAGCTCGGTGGGGGGGTACATCCACGAGCAGTACTTC
TRBV9	-	TRBJ2-7	-	CASGRVGSSYEQYF	TGTGCCAGCGGGCGGGTCGGGAGCTCCTACGAGCAGTACTTC
TRBV23-1	-	TRBJ1-4	TRBD1	CASSQPDRGATNTGNEKLFF	TGCGCCAGCAGTCAACCTGACAGGGGGGCTACAAACACGGGGAATGAAAAACTGTTTTTT
TRBV7-2	few	TRBJ1-5	-	CASSLSGDQPQHF	TGTGCCAGCAGCTTGAGCGGAGATCAGCCCCAGCATTTT
TRBV5-1	once	TRBJ1-3	-	CASSLGSSGNTIYF	TGCGCCAGCAGCTTGGGGAGCTCTGGAAACACCATATATTTT
TRBV28	-	TRBJ1-1	-	CASSLKGGVPEAFF	TGTGCCAGCAGTTTAAAGGGTGGGGTCCCTGAAGCTTTCTTT
TRBV2	-	TRBJ1-2	-	CASLSTGTTGYTF	TGTGCCAGCCTCTCGACTGGGACGACGGGCTACACCTTC
TRBV5-1	-	TRBJ1-2	-	CASSLAGTYGYTF	TGCGCCAGCAGCTTGGCTGGAACCTATGGCTACACCTTC